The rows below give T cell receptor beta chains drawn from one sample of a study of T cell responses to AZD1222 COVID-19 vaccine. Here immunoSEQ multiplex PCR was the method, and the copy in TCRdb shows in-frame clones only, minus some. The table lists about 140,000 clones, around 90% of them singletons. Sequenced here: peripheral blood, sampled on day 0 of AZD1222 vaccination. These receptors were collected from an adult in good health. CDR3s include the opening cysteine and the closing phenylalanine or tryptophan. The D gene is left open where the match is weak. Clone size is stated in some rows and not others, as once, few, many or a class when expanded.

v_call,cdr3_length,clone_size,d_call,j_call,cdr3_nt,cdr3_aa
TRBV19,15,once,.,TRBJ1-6,TGTGCCAGTAGTATACCCAGGAAAAATAATTCACCCCTCCACTTT,CASSIPRKNNSPLHF
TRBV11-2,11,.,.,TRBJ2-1,TGTGCCAGCAGCTTAGGTTATGAGCAGTTCTTC,CASSLGYEQFF
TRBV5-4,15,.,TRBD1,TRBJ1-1,TGTGCCAGCAGCCCATACGGGACAGGGGGAGGCGAAGCTTTCTTT,CASSPYGTGGGEAFF
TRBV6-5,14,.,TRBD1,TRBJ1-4,TGTGCCAGCAGTACCGGGACAGGGGTAGAAAAACTGTTTTTT,CASSTGTGVEKLFF
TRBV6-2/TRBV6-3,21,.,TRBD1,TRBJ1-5,TGTGCCAGCAGCCCTAGGACAGGGGGCTATTCGGGTGGCTTTAGCAATCAGCCCCAGCATTTT,CASSPRTGGYSGGFSNQPQHF
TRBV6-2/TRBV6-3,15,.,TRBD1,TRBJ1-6,TGTGCCAGCAGTTACGGGGACAGTTATAATTCACCCCTCCACTTT,CASSYGDSYNSPLHF
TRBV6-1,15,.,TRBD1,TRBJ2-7,TGTGCCAGCAGTGAAGCAAGGACAGGGGGGAGCGAGCAGTACTTC,CASSEARTGGSEQYF
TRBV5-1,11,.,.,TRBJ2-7,TGCGCCAGCAGCTTGAGCGGCGAGCAGTACTTC,CASSLSGEQYF
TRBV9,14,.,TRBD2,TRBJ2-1,TGTGCCAGCAGCGTAAGCGGGAGTCACAATGAGCAGTTCTTC,CASSVSGSHNEQFF
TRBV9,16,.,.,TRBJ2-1,TGTGCCAGCAGCCCACCCCGAGAGGGCAGGGATAATGAGCAGTTCTTC,CASSPPREGRDNEQFF
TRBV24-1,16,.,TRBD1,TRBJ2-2,TGTGCCACCAGTGACCCCGGGACAGGAAACACCGGGGAGCTGTTTTTT,CATSDPGTGNTGELFF
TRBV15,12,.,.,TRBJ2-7,TGTGCCACCAGGGACAACTCCTACGAGCAGTACTTC,CATRDNSYEQYF
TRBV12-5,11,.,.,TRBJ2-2,TGTGCTAGTGGGGGGTACCGGGAGCTGTTTTTT,CASGGYRELFF
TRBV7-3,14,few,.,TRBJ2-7,TGTGCCAGCAGCTTAGGAGGGAGAGGCTACGAGCAGTACTTC,CASSLGGRGYEQYF
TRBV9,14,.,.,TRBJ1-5,TGTGCCAGCAGCGTAGAGGCAGGTCCGGAGCCCCAGCATTTT,CASSVEAGPEPQHF
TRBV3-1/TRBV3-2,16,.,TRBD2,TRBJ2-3,TGTGCCAGCAGCGTTCGGACTAGCGGCCGCACAGATACGCAGTATTTT,CASSVRTSGRTDTQYF
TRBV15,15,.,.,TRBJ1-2,TGTGCCACCAGCTCCCTCGGACGGTCTAGGAGTGGCTACACCTTC,CATSSLGRSRSGYTF
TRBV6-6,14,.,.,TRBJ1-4,TGTGCCAGCAGGTCAGGCGCAACTAATGAAAAACTGTTTTTT,CASRSGATNEKLFF
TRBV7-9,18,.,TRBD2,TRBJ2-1,TGTGCCAGCAGCTTAACTTATCCTAGCGGGGGCCACTACAATGAGCAGTTCTTC,CASSLTYPSGGHYNEQFF
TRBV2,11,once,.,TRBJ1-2,TGTGCCAGCAGTGACAATTATGGCTACACCTTC,CASSDNYGYTF
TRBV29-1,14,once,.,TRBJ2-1,TGCAGCGTTGAGCTGCGGACACACTACAATGAGCAGTTCTTC,CSVELRTHYNEQFF
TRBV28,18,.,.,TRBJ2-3,TGTGCCAGCAGTTTACCTTACGGGACAAACTCTAGCACAGATACGCAGTATTTT,CASSLPYGTNSSTDTQYF
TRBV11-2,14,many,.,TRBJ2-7,TGTGCCAGCAGCTTAGAGCGGGGAACCTACGAGCAGTACTTC,CASSLERGTYEQYF
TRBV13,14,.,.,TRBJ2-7,TGTGCCAGCAGCTTAGTCCGGGAGACGGGCGAGCAGTACTTC,CASSLVRETGEQYF
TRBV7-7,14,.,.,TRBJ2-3,TGTGCTAGCAGCGCCGGACCGACAGCGGATACGCAGTATTTT,CASSAGPTADTQYF